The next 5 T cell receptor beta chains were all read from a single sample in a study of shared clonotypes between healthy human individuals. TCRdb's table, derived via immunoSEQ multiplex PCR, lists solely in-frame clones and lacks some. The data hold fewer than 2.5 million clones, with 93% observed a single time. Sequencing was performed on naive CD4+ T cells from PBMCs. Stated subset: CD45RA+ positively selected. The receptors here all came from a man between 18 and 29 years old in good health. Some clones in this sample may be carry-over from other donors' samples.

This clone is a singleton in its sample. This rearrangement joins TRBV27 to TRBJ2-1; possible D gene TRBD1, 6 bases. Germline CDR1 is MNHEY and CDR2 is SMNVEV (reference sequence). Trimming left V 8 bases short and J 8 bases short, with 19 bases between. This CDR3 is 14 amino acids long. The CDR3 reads CASGHYRDGHEQFF. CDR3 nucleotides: TGTGCCAGCGGACACTACAGGGACGGCCATGAGCAGTTCTTC.

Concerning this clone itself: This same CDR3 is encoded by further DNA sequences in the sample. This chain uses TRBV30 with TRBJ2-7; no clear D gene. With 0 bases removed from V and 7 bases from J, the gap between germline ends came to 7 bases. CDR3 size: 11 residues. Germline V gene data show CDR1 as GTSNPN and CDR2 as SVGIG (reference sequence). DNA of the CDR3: TGTGCCTGGAGTGTACTGGCTGAGCAGTACTTC. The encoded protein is CAWSVLAEQYF.

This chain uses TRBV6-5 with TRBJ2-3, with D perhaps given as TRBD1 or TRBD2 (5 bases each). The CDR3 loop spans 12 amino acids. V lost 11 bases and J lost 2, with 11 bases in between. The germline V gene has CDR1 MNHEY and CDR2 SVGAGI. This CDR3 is CASGTFTDTQYF. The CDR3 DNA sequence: TGTGCCTCCGGGACCTTCACAGATACGCAGTATTTT.

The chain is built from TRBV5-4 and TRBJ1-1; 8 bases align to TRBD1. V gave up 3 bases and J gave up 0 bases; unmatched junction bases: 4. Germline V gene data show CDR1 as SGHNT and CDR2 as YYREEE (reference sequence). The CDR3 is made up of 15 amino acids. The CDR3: CASSSGQEMNTEAFF. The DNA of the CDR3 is TGTGCCAGCAGCTCGGGACAGGAAATGAACACTGAAGCTTTCTTT. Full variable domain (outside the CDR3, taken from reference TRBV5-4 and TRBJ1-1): ETGVTQSPTHLIKTRGQQVTLRCSSQSGHNTVSWYQQALGQGPQFIFQYYREEENGRGNFPPRFSGLQFPNYSSELNVNALELDDSALYLCASSSGQEMNTEAFFGQGTRLTVV.

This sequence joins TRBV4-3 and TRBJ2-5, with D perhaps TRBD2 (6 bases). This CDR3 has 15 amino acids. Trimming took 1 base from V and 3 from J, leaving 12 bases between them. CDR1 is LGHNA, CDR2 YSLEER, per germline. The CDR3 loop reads CASSQVGSGKETQYF. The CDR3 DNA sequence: TGCGCCAGCAGCCAAGTGGGTAGCGGAAAAGAGACCCAGTACTTC.